Following are 3 T cell receptor beta chains from one sample sequenced in a study of cytomegalovirus exposure and HLA in healthy donors (dated by TCRdb to 2016 to 2017). Receptor libraries were prepared by the immunoSEQ multiplex PCR assay. In its TCRdb copy, this immuneACCESS table keeps in-frame sequences only and misses some clones. Where compared with another copy, unresolved V genes explain less than half of these, and the others have no known cause. The sample table lists around 250,000 clones, 85% to 90% of them with a count of one. 0.37% of the sample is taken by the ten largest. Sequenced: PBMCs. The receptor set was obtained from a woman younger than 35 in good health and CMV-seronegative.

The CDR3 loop reads CASRRRVNTEAFF. DNA of the CDR3: TGTGCCAGCAGACGCAGGGTCAATACTGAAGCTTTCTTT. V is TRBV6-1 and J is TRBJ1-1, with a possible D match to TRBD1 (5 bases). Trimming left V 6 bases short and J 5 bases short, with 13 bases between. There are 13 residues in the CDR3. Germline V gene sequence: CDR1 MNHNS, CDR2 SASEGT.

This clone has only a few counts. The genes are TRBV7-9 and TRBJ1-2; D is possibly TRBD1 (6 bases). With 3 bases removed from V and 5 bases from J, the gap between germline ends came to 13 bases. This CDR3 contains 14 residues. In germline, CDR1 is SEHNR, CDR2 FQNEAQ (reference sequence). The CDR3 loop reads CASSFGTSSYGYTF. The CDR3 DNA sequence: TGTGCCAGCAGCTTTGGGACATCCTCTTATGGCTACACCTTC.

In this sample, this clone turned up once. The chain's CDR3 is CASSWGGPNFVTEAFF. DNA for the CDR3: TGTGCCAGCAGTTGGGGGGGTCCAAATTTCGTCACTGAAGCTTTCTTT. The chain employs TRBV28 and TRBJ1-1, with D maybe TRBD1 (5 bases). The V end was cut by 4 bases, the J end by 4 bases, with 19 bases between. This CDR3 region has 16 residues. The germline V gene has CDR1 MDHEN and CDR2 SYDVKM. Based on the CDR3 plus reference TRBV28 and TRBJ1-1, the full variable domain is DVKVTQSSRYLVKRTGEKVFLECVQDMDHENMFWYRQDPGLGLRLIYFSYDVKMKEKGDIPEGYSVSREKKERFSLILESASTNQTSMYLCASSWGGPNFVTEAFFGQGTRLTVV.